Sequencing of this TCR beta chain was carried out in a study of T cells in Graves' hyperthyroidism and ophthalmopathy. General observations from the study: The blood repertoire included most of the expanded thyroid clonotypes above 0.001.

It was considered stable Graves' hyperthyroidism when ophthalmopathy did not progress within 18 months. Regions amplified from RNA transcripts were the TCR beta CDR3 regions. RT-PCR in the first round (using the HTBI primer set) targeted the TCR CDR3. TCRdb re-derived calls from the multiplex PCR reads in MiXCR, one entry per CDR3 protein. The sample carries around 450,000 distinct CDR3 sequences, 15% to 19% recorded once. Many counts were recorded for this clonotype. Its antigen is not identified. Deletions cut 7 bases from V and 1 base from J, with 19 bases between. This CDR3 spans 16 amino acids. The chain recombines TRBV12-3 or TRBV12-4 with TRBJ1-2, with a possible D match to TRBD1 (6 bases). Input material: blood. The sequence came from a woman between 18 and 30 years old with Graves' hyperthyroidism. For the CDR3, the DNA is TGTGCCAGCACCCTACGGGGGCGAGGGGTTAACTATGGCTACACCTTC. Its protein is CASTLRGRGVNYGYTF.